This T cell receptor beta chain was captured in a study of blood T cell repertoires in COVID-19. As for the study in general: Acute and convalescent COVID-19 samples came from the United States, Italy and Spain. Sources were T cells, B-cell-depleted T cells, or PBMCs; the material itself was cDNA or gDNA.

The junction had 4 bases not matched to a gene; V was cut back by 5 bases and J by 2 bases. Germline V lookup: CDR1 SGHTA, CDR2 FQGNSA. The CDR3 runs 16 residues. This clone was seen a few times. In the original processing: How many nucleated cells were present was estimated from reference gene primer amplification. Sequencing was performed with immunoSEQ multiplex PCR; in TCRdb, only in-frame clones are kept and a portion is missing. V and J calls and clone size are copied from that table; D and trimming were computed from the DNA. This sample has some 120,000 clones, with approximately 84% found just once.

The sequenced sample was peripheral blood. The chain is built from TRBV7-2 and TRBJ2-2; 11 positions agree with TRBD1. This sequence originates from a man aged 65 to 79 with acute or convalescent COVID-19. Written as DNA, the CDR3 is TGTGCCAGCAGCCGGACAGGGGGCATCAACACCGGGGAGCTGTTTTTT. Its protein is CASSRTGGINTGELFF.